This T cell receptor beta chain was identified in a study of multiple sclerosis patients with progressive multifocal leukoencephalopathy. Produced via immunoSEQ multiplex PCR; TCRdb's table is partial and in-frame only. The sample has more than 30,000 clones; 75% to 90% are singletons. As for time point: before natalizumab initiation. Every listed patient previously received interferon beta; all PML patients were women. About this clone itself: Its antigen remains unknown.

Study-wide points: Clones expanded at PML were already present before and during natalizumab. No common TRBV or TRBJ usage or pairing appeared at PML. In most PML patients, TRB repertoires appeared less diverse by entropy.

The clonotype comes from a human donor with multiple sclerosis. Material: PBMCs.

The CDR3 region is CASSVEAGGLENEQFF. In DNA form, the CDR3 reads TGTGCCAGCAGCGTAGAAGCGGGAGGTCTAGAAAATGAGCAGTTCTTC. The rearrangement links TRBV9 to TRBJ2-1; 9 bases map to TRBD2. This CDR3 is 16 amino acids long. Trimming took 0 bases from V and 7 from J; bases not matched to a gene: 8. In germline, CDR1 is SGDLS, CDR2 YYNGEE.